This entry concerns a single T cell receptor beta chain. The antigen is not known. This entry belongs to a study of shared clonotypes between healthy human individuals. The assay used deep level. The table came from immunoSEQ multiplex PCR; TCRdb's copy has only in-frame clones and leaves some out. The sample shows around 1.5 million clones, 95% to 99% of them seen only once. General study points: Lower generation probabilities were found for non-shared clonotypes than for those shared by all four donors.

The CDR3 length is 11 residues. In germline, CDR1 is MGHDK, CDR2 SYGVNS. Between the trimmed V and J ends, which lost 5 bases and 9 bases, there was a span of 9 bases. Specimen: naive CD4+ T cells sorted from blood. As for subset: CD45RA+ positively selected. The receptor comes from a man aged 25 to 40 in good health. The J gene is TRBJ2-3, the V gene TRBV25-1, with D hard to call. CDR3 sequence: CASSLKYTQYF. In nucleotides, the CDR3 is TGTGCCAGCAGTTTGAAGTACACGCAGTATTTT.